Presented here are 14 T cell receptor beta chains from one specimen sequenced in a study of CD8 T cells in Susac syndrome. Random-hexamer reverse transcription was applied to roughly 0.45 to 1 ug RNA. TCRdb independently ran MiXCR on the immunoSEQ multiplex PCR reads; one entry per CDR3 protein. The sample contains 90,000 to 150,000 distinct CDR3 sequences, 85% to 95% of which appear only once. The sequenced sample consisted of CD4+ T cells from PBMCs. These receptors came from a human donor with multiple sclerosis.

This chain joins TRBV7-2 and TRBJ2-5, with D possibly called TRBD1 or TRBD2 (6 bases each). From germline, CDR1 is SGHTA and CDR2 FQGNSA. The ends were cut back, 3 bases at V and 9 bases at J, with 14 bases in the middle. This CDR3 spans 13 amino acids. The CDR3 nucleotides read TGTGCCAGCAGCTTGAACCCGGGGGCGGCCCAGTACTTC. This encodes CASSLNPGAAQYF.

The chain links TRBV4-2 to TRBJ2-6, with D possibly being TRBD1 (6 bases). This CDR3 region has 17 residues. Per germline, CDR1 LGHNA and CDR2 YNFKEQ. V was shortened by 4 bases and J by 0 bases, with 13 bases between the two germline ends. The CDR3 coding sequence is TGTGCCAGCAGCCCAGGGGCCGTCGACTCTGGGGCCAACGTCCTGACTTTC. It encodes CASSPGAVDSGANVLTF.

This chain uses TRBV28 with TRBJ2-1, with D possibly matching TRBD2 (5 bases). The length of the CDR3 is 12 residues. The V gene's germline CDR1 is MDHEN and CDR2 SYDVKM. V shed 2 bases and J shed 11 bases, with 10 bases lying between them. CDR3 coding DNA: TGTGCCAGCAGTTTAGAGGGCCATAAGCAGTTCTTC. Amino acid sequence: CASSLEGHKQFF.

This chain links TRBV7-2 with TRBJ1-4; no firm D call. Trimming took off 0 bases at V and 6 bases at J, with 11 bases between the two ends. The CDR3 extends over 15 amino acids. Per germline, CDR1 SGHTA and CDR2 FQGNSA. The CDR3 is CASSLAGFGDEKLFF. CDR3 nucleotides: TGTGCCAGCAGCTTAGCGGGGTTTGGGGATGAAAAACTGTTTTTT.

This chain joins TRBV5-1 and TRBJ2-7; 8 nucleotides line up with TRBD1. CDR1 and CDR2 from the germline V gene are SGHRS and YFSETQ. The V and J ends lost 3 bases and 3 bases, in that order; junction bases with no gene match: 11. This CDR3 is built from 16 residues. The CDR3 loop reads CASSSHAGQEIYEQYF. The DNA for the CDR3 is TGCGCCAGCAGCTCACACGCGGGACAGGAGATCTACGAGCAGTACTTC.

The CDR3 protein is CASSDGGGQPQHF. CDR3 nucleotide sequence: TGTGCCAGCAGTGACGGGGGAGGTCAGCCCCAGCATTTT. This chain links TRBV2 with TRBJ1-5; perhaps TRBD1 as D (5 bases). Germline V gene sequence: CDR1 SNHLY, CDR2 FYNNEI. The CDR3 loop spans 13 amino acids. Trimming left V 3 bases short and J 6 bases short, with 9 bases between.

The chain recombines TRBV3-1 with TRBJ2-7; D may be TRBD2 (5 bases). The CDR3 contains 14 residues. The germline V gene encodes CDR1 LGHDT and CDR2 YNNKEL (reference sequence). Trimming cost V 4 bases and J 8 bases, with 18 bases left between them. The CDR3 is CASSLGNTPLKQYF. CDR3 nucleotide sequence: TGTGCCAGCAGCCTCGGGAACACCCCCCTCAAGCAGTACTTC.

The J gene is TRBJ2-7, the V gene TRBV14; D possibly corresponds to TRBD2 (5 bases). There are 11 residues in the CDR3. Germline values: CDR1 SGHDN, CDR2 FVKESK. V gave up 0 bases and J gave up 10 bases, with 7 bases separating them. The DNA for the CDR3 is TGTGCCAGCAGCCAAGATGGGAGACAGTACTTC. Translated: CASSQDGRQYF.

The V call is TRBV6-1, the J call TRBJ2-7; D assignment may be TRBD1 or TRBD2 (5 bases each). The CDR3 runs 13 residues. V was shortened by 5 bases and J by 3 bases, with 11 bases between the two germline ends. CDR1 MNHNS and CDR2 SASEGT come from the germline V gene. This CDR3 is CASSRDGIYEQYF. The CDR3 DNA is TGTGCCAGCAGTCGGGACGGGATCTACGAGCAGTACTTC.

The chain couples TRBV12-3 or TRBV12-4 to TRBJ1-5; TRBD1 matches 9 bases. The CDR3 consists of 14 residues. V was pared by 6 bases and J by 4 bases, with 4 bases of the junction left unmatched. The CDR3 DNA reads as TGTGCCAGCAGGGCCGGGACAGGGAATCAGCCCCAGCATTTT. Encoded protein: CASRAGTGNQPQHF.

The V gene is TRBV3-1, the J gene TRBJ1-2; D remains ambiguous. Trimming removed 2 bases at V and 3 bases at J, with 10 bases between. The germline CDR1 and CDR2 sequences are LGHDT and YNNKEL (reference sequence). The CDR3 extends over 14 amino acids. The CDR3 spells CASSQNSIDYGYTF. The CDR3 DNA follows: TGTGCCAGCAGCCAAAACTCTATAGACTATGGCTACACCTTC. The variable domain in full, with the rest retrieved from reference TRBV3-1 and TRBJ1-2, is DTAVSQTPKYLVTQMGNDKSIKCEQNLGHDTMYWYKQDSKKFLKIMFSYNNKELIINETVPNRFSPKSPDKAHLNLHINSLELGDSAVYFCASSQNSIDYGYTFGSGTRLTVV.

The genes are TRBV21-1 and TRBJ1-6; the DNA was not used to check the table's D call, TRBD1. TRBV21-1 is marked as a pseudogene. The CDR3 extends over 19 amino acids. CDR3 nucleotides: TGTGCCAGCAGCAAATCGGCAGAGCCTCACAAGGGGGTTAATTCACCCCTCCACTTT. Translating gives CASSKSAEPHKGVNSPLHF.

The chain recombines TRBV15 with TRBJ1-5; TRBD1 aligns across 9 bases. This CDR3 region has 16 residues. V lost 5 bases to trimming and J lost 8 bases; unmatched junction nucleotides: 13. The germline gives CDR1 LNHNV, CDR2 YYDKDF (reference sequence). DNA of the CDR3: TGTGCCACCAGCCCGTGGGGACAGGGTCCCGGTGAGCCCCAGCATTTT. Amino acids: CATSPWGQGPGEPQHF.

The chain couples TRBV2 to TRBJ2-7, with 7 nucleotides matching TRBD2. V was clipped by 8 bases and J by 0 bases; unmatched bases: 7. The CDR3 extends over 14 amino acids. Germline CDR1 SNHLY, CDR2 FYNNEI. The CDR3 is CASGPERGSYEQYF. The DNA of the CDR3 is TGTGCCAGCGGCCCAGAGCGGGGCTCCTACGAGCAGTACTTC.